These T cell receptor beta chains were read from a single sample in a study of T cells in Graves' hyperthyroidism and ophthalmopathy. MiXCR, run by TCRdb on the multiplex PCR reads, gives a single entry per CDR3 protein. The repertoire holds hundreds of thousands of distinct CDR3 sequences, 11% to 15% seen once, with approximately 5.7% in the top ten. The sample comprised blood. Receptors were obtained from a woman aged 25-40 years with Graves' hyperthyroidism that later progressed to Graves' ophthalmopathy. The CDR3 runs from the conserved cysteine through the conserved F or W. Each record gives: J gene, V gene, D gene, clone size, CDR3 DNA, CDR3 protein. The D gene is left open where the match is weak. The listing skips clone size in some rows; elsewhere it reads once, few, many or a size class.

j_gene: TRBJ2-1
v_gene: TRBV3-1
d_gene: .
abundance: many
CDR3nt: TGTGCCAGCAGCCAAGCAGGGGTTGGGGCTTACAATGAGCAGTTCTTC
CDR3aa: CASSQAGVGAYNEQFF

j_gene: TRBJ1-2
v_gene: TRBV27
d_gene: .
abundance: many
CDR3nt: TGTGCCAGCAGTTCGGCGGGCCAAGACCGGGGCTATGGCTACACCTTC
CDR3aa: CASSSAGQDRGYGYTF

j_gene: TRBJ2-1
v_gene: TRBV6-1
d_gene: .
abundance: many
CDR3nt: TGTGCCAGCAGTGACGGGCCTCTTGTTGAGCAGTTCTTC
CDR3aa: CASSDGPLVEQFF

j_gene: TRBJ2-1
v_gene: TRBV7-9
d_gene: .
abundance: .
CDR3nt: TGTGCCAGCAGCTTAGAGGGGCGGAACAATGAGCAGTTCTTC
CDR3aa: CASSLEGRNNEQFF

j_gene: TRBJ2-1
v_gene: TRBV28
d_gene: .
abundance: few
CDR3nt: TGTGCCAGCAGTTTCTATAAACAGGGCCTTAATTACAATGAGCAGTTCTTC
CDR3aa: CASSFYKQGLNYNEQFF

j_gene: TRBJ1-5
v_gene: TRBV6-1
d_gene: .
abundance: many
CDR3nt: TGTGCCAGCAGTGAAACGATCAATAGCAATCAGCCCCAGCATTTT
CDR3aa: CASSETINSNQPQHF

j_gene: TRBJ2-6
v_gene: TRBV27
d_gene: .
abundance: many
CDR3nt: TGTGCCAGCAGTTCGCGAAGCTCTGGGGCCAACGTCCTGACTTTC
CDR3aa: CASSSRSSGANVLTF

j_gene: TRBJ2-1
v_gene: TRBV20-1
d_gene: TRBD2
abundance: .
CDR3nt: TGCAGTGCTAGAGATCCTAGCGGGAGGGCCGGCTACAATGAGCAGTTCTTC
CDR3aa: CSARDPSGRAGYNEQFF

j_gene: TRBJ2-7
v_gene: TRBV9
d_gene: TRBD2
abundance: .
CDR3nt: TGTGCCAGCAGCGTAGGGGGGGGGGGGGGATCCGAGCAGTACTTC
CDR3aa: CASSVGGGGGSEQYF

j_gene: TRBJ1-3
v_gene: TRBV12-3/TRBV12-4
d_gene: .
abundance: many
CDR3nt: TGTGCCAGCAGTTTCGGGGTCCCCTCTGGAAACACCATATATTTT
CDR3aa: CASSFGVPSGNTIYF

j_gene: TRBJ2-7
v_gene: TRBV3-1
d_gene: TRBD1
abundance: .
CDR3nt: TGTGCCAGCAGTCGAGGACAGGGACCTTACTACGAGCAGTACTTC
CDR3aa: CASSRGQGPYYEQYF

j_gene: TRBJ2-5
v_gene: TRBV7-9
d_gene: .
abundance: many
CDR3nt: TGTGCCAGCAGTAGACTCAGGGACTCCCAAGAGACCCAGTACTTC
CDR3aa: CASSRLRDSQETQYF

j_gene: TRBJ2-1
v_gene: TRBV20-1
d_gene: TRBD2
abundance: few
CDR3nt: TGCAGTGCTAGAGGCCTGGGACTAGCGATATACAATGAGCAGTTCTTC
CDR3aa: CSARGLGLAIYNEQFF

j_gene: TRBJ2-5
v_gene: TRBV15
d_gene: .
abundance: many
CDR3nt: TGTGCCACCAGCAGAGATCGAAAGACCCAGTACTTC
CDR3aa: CATSRDRKTQYF

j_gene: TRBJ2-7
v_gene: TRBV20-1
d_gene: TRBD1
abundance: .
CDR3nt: TGCAGTGCTCGCCCGGGACAGGAGACCTACGAGCAGTACTTC
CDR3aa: CSARPGQETYEQYF

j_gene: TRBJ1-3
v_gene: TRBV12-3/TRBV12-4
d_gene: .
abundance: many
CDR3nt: TGTGCCAGCAATTTACAGGGAACTGGAAACACCATATATTTT
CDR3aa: CASNLQGTGNTIYF

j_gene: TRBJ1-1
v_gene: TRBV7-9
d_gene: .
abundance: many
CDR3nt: TGTGCCAGCAGCTTCCCCCCGGACTTCACTGAAGCTTTCTTT
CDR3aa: CASSFPPDFTEAFF

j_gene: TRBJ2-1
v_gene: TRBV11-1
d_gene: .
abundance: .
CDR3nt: TGTGCCAGCAGCTGGTCGGCCCCATACAATGAGCAGTTCTTC
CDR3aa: CASSWSAPYNEQFF

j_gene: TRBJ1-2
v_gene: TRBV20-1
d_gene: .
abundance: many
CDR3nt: TGCAGTGCTACACACCAGGACAGCTATGGCTACACCTTC
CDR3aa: CSATHQDSYGYTF

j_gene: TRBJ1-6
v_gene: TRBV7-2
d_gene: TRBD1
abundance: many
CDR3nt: TGTGCCAGCAGATCGGACAGGGCGTATAATTCACCCCTCCACTTT
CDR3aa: CASRSDRAYNSPLHF

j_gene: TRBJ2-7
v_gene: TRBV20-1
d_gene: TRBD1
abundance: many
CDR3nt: TGCAGTGCTTTTGGACAGGGAGGAAGGGGCGTCGCGCAGTACTTC
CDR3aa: CSAFGQGGRGVAQYF

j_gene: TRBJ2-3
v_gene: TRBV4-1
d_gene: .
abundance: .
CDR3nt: TGCGCCAGCAGCCTCAATCCGCCTTCCTCGGCAGCCCCTAGCACAGATACGCAGTATTTT
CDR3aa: CASSLNPPSSAAPSTDTQYF

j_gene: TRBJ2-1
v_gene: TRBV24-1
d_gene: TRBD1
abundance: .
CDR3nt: TGTGCCACCAGTGACCGGAGACAGGGTATAGGGTACAATGAGCAGTTCTTC
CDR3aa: CATSDRRQGIGYNEQFF

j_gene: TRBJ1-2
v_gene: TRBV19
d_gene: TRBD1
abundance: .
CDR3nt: TGTGCCAGTAGTATCGGGCAGGGGGCTGTTTACACCTTC
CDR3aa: CASSIGQGAVYTF

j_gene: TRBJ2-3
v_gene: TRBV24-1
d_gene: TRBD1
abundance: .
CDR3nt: TGTGCCACCACGGGACAGTACACAGATACGCAGTATTTT
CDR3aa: CATTGQYTDTQYF

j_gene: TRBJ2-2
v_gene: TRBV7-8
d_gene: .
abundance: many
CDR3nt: TGTGCCAGCAGATGGGACATCGACACCGGGGAGCTGTTTTTT
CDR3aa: CASRWDIDTGELFF

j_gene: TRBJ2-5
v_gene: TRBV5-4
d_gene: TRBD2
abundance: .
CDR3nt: TGTGCCAGCAGCCGGGGGGGGACTAGCGGAGCCCAAGGAGAGACCCAGTACTTC
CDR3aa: CASSRGGTSGAQGETQYF

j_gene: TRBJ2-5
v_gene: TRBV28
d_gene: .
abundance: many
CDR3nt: TGTGCCAGCAGTTTTTCGACAGGGAGGGAGACCCAGTACTTC
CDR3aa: CASSFSTGRETQYF

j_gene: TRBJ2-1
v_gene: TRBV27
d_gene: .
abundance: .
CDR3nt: TGTGCCAGCAGTTTACCAACCCTTAGAAATGAGCAGTTCTTC
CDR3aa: CASSLPTLRNEQFF

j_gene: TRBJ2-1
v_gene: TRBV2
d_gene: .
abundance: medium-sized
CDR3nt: TGTGCCAGCAGATTTAGTCGTGTCTACAATGAGCAGTTCTTC
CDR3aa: CASRFSRVYNEQFF

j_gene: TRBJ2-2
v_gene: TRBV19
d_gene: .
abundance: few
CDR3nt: TGTGCCAGTAGTGTTCCGGGCGTTGATACCGGGGAGCTGTTTTTT
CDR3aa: CASSVPGVDTGELFF

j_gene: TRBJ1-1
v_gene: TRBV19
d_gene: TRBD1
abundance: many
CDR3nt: TGTGCCAGTAGTACCCGCCTGGGACAGGTGAACACTGAAGCTTTCTTT
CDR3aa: CASSTRLGQVNTEAFF

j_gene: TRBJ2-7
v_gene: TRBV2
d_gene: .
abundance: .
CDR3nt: TGTGCCAGCCCCAAGGCTGGGGGAGCGGCTTACGAGCAGTACTTC
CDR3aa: CASPKAGGAAYEQYF

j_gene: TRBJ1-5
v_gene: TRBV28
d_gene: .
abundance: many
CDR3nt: TGTGCCAGCAGTAAAAGGAGTGGCAATCAGCCCCAGCATTTT
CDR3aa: CASSKRSGNQPQHF

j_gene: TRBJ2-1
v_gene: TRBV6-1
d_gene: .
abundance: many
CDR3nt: TGTGCCAGCAGTGAAGTATTGTCCATCGGTGAGCAGTTCTTC
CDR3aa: CASSEVLSIGEQFF

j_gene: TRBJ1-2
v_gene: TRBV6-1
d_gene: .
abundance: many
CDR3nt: TGTGCCAGCAGTGATCCATGGACTGGTGGCTACACCTTC
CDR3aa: CASSDPWTGGYTF

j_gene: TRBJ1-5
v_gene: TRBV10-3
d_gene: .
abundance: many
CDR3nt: TGTGCCATCAGTGAGTGGGATAGCAATCAGCCCCAGCATTTT
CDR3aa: CAISEWDSNQPQHF

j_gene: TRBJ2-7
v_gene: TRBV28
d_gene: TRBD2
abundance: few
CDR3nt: TGTGCCAGCCTAGGCGCGGGAGGGGGATACGAGCAGTACTTC
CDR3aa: CASLGAGGGYEQYF

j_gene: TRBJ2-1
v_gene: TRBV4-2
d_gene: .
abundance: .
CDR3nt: TGTGCCAGCAGCCAAGATACAGGGGCGGGACTACAATTTAATGAGCAGTTCTTC
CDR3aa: CASSQDTGAGLQFNEQFF

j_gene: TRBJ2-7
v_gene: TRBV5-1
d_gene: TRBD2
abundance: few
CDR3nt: TGCGCCAGCAGCTTGACAAGCGGGAGGACCTCCTACGAGCAGTACTTC
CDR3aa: CASSLTSGRTSYEQYF

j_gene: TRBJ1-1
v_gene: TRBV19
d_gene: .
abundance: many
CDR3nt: TGTGCCAGTAGTACGAGGTTGGGGAACACTGAAGCTTTCTTT
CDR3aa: CASSTRLGNTEAFF

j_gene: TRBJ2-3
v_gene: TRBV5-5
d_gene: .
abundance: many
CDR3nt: TGTGCCAGCAGCTTGGCCGGTAGCGGAGGGGTCGCAGATACGCAGTATTTT
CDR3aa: CASSLAGSGGVADTQYF